These T cell receptor beta chains were read from a single sample in a study of Ad26.COV2.S vaccination and SARS-CoV-2 variants. The method was immunoSEQ multiplex PCR; TCRdb's version includes in-frame clones alone and lacks a portion of them. The table has hundreds of thousands of clones, about 91% seen once; the top ten hold 2.5% to 3%. Sequenced material: peripheral blood, taken in a trial of Ad26.COV2.S vaccine versus placebo. Receptors originate from a person between 18 and 65 years old who received the Ad26.COV2.S COVID-19 vaccine or a placebo. CDR3s include the opening cysteine and the closing phenylalanine or tryptophan. A D gene is named only where the DNA matches it firmly. Clone size appears in some rows only: once, few, many, or a class for an expanded clone.

TRBJ2-7	TRBV12-5	once	-	TGTGCTAGTGGTTTGCAGGGGTCACCTCCATGGGCTGAATACGAGCAGTACTTC	CASGLQGSPPWAEYEQYF
TRBJ2-7	TRBV11-3	-	-	TGTGCCAGCAGCTTAGATTCCGGGGACGAGCAGTACTTC	CASSLDSGDEQYF
TRBJ2-3	TRBV10-3	-	TRBD2	TGTGCCATCAGTGAGTACGCCGGGAGGGCATATACGCAGTATTTT	CAISEYAGRAYTQYF
TRBJ1-2	TRBV5-6	-	-	TGTGCCAGCGTTCTGTTCCGGGGCTATGGCTACACCTTC	CASVLFRGYGYTF
TRBJ1-5	TRBV21-1	-	-	TGTGCCAGCAGGGCGCAGGGTGGCCAGCCCCAGCATTTT	CASRAQGGQPQHF
TRBJ2-6	TRBV19	-	TRBD1	TGTGCCAGTAGTATAGCGACAGGGGGGTCTGGGGCCAACGTCCTGACTTTC	CASSIATGGSGANVLTF
TRBJ2-2	TRBV9	-	-	TGTGCCAGCAGCCCCCACTTTGGGGCCGGGGGTGCCGGGGAGCTGTTTTTT	CASSPHFGAGGAGELFF
TRBJ1-2	TRBV5-1	-	TRBD1	TGCGCCAGCAGCTTTGACACAGGGGGGGATGGCTACACCTTC	CASSFDTGGDGYTF
TRBJ1-5	TRBV27	-	TRBD1	TGTGCCAGCAGTTCTCTTACCGGACAGGAAAGCAATCAGCCCCAGCATTTT	CASSSLTGQESNQPQHF
TRBJ1-5	TRBV5-8	-	-	TGTGCCAGCAGCTTAAGAGGGACTAGGATACCCCAGCATTTT	CASSLRGTRIPQHF
TRBJ2-3	TRBV5-1	once	-	TGCGCCAGCAGCTTTTCCGTCAGGGATATCACAGATACGCAGTATTTT	CASSFSVRDITDTQYF
TRBJ1-2	TRBV5-1	-	TRBD1	TGCGCCAGCAGCCCAAACAGGGGGCGGGTCTATGGCTACACCTTC	CASSPNRGRVYGYTF
TRBJ2-3	TRBV7-8	-	-	TGTGCCAGCAGCTCGGACGGCACAGATACGCAGTATTTT	CASSSDGTDTQYF
TRBJ2-3	TRBV5-4	-	-	TGTGCCAGCAGCTTTCCTGGAGGAGATACGCAGTATTTT	CASSFPGGDTQYF
TRBJ2-2	TRBV7-3	-	-	TGTGCCAGCAGCTTAATGTCGGCAGCGAACACCGGGGAGCTGTTTTTT	CASSLMSAANTGELFF
TRBJ1-1	TRBV30	-	-	TGTGCCTGGGATACGTCCCGTGAAGCTTTCTTT	CAWDTSREAFF
TRBJ1-5	TRBV28	-	-	TGTGCCAGCAATCTTCCCCAGGGGTATCAGCCCCAGCATTTT	CASNLPQGYQPQHF
TRBJ1-4	TRBV7-9	-	-	TGTGCCAGCAGTCAACAAGAAAAACTGTTTTTT	CASSQQEKLFF
TRBJ1-2	TRBV29-1	-	-	TGCAGCGTTGAAGATCTCGCCTATGGCTACACCTTC	CSVEDLAYGYTF
TRBJ2-1	TRBV7-2	-	-	TGTGCCAGCACCCAAAATAGGGGCGGGAATGAGCAGTTCTTC	CASTQNRGGNEQFF
TRBJ2-1	TRBV7-9	-	-	TGTGCCAGCAGCACCCTCGGGGACAACTACAATGAGCAGTTCTTC	CASSTLGDNYNEQFF
TRBJ2-4	TRBV19	-	-	TGTGCCAGTAGTATAAGGAGGCAAGTCGACATTCAGTACTTC	CASSIRRQVDIQYF
TRBJ1-2	TRBV2	-	TRBD1	TGTGCCACCACACGGACAGGGGGATATGGCTACACCTTC	CATTRTGGYGYTF
TRBJ1-5	TRBV6-5	-	-	TGTGCCAGCAGTTGGCAGGCCGATCAGCCCCAGCATTTT	CASSWQADQPQHF
TRBJ2-2	TRBV9	-	-	TGTGCCAGCAGCGTAGCACCGGCGGCCGGGGAGCTGTTTTTT	CASSVAPAAGELFF
TRBJ2-7	TRBV30	-	-	TGTGCCAATAGTAAGGTCTCCAGGGGTGGTCCGCGGTACGAGCAGTACTTC	CANSKVSRGGPRYEQYF
TRBJ1-2	TRBV6-5	once	TRBD1	TGTGCCAGCAGACCGTACAGGGGAAGATATGGCTACACCTTC	CASRPYRGRYGYTF
TRBJ1-5	TRBV7-9	-	-	TGTGCCAGCAGCTTAGGGTTGGGGAATCAGCCCCAGCATTTT	CASSLGLGNQPQHF
TRBJ2-1	TRBV2	-	TRBD2	TGTGCCTTCAAGGATAGAATGTGGGCTAGCGGGGGCACGCCCTACAATGAGCAGTTCTTC	CAFKDRMWASGGTPYNEQFF
TRBJ2-3	TRBV7-2	-	TRBD1	TGTGCCAGCAGCTTACGGGCGCTGACAGGGGGCGCAGATACGCAGTATTTT	CASSLRALTGGADTQYF
TRBJ1-3	TRBV12-3/TRBV12-4	-	-	TGTGCCAGCAGTTCGACAGGAAACACCATATATTTT	CASSSTGNTIYF
TRBJ1-5	TRBV23-1	few	-	TGCGCCAGCAATCCTCCCACAGGGCGAAATAGCAATCAGCCCCAGCATTTT	CASNPPTGRNSNQPQHF
TRBJ1-2	TRBV19	once	TRBD1	TGTGCCAGTACCGGGACAGGGATACTCTATGGCTACACCTTC	CASTGTGILYGYTF
TRBJ1-5	TRBV6-2/TRBV6-3	-	TRBD1	TGTGCCAGCAGTTCCCGGACAGGGGGCAATCAGCCCCAGCATTTT	CASSSRTGGNQPQHF
TRBJ1-1	TRBV19	-	-	TGTGCCAGTAGTCTTACAGGATACGCTGAAGCTTTCTTT	CASSLTGYAEAFF
TRBJ1-4	TRBV6-4	-	-	TGTGCCATGCCGGGACGGTGCCCTTTAAAACTGTTTTTT	CAMPGRCPLKLFF
TRBJ1-3	TRBV21-1	-	-	TGTGCCAGCACCCGTGGACCAGACTCTGGAAACACCATATATTTT	CASTRGPDSGNTIYF
TRBJ2-1	TRBV24-1	-	-	TGTGCCACCAGTGATCCCCGGGGTTACGCCTTGAATGAGCAGTTCTTC	CATSDPRGYALNEQFF
TRBJ2-5	TRBV2	-	TRBD2	TGTGCCAGCAGTGGGAGCGGGAGAGAGACCCAGTACTTC	CASSGSGRETQYF
TRBJ1-4	TRBV6-2/TRBV6-3	-	-	TGTGCCAGCAGCCGGATCCAGGATACATTCCCCAAACTGTTTTTT	CASSRIQDTFPKLFF
TRBJ1-1	TRBV2	few	-	TGTGCCAGCAGTGAAGCTGGGCGCACTGAAGCTTTCTTT	CASSEAGRTEAFF
TRBJ1-1	TRBV7-9	once	TRBD1	TGTGCCAGCAGCTTTTCAACAGGGGAGGCTGAAGCTTTCTTT	CASSFSTGEAEAFF
TRBJ2-7	TRBV5-1	-	TRBD1	TGCGCCAGCAGCTTGGTTCGGACAGGCTCCTACGAGCAGTACTTC	CASSLVRTGSYEQYF
TRBJ2-5	TRBV18	-	-	TGTGCCAGCTCACCACCCCTTGCGGAAGAGACCCAGTACTTC	CASSPPLAEETQYF
TRBJ1-2	TRBV29-1	once	-	TGCAGCGTGAAAGGGACGGCGTTAATCGGCTACACCTTC	CSVKGTALIGYTF
TRBJ2-1	TRBV5-1	-	-	TGCGCCAGCAGCGTTGAGGCGGGGAACTACAATGAGCAGTTCTTC	CASSVEAGNYNEQFF
TRBJ2-5	TRBV5-6	-	-	TGTGCCAGCAGCTCGATTCAGCCGGGGACCCAGTACTTC	CASSSIQPGTQYF
TRBJ1-3	TRBV9	-	TRBD1	TGTGCCAGCAGCCCGACAGGGCATAGAAACACCATATATTTT	CASSPTGHRNTIYF
TRBJ2-1	TRBV7-8	-	TRBD1	TGTGCCAGCAGCTCGGTAGTATTTTGGCAGGGACAGACCAATGAGCAGTTCTTC	CASSSVVFWQGQTNEQFF
TRBJ2-1	TRBV4-3	-	TRBD2	TGCGCCAGCAGCCAAGCCGGATTAGCGGGAGACAAAGAGCAGTTCTTC	CASSQAGLAGDKEQFF
TRBJ1-6	TRBV5-8	-	TRBD1	TGTGCCAGCAGCACACAGGGGAATTCACCCCTCCACTTT	CASSTQGNSPLHF
TRBJ1-2	TRBV14	-	-	TGTGCCAGCAGCCAAGATGTCACCCTGGGCTACACCTTC	CASSQDVTLGYTF
TRBJ1-1	TRBV19	-	-	TGTGCCAGCGAGACGGACGGCCGGTCTGAAGCTTTCTTT	CASETDGRSEAFF
TRBJ2-7	TRBV27	-	-	TGTGCCAGCCGTGGACGGCCGCTCTCCTACGAGCAGTACTTC	CASRGRPLSYEQYF
TRBJ2-7	TRBV4-1	-	-	TGCGCCAGCAGCCCTCCCGGGACAAGGCGTCCATACGAGCAGTACTTC	CASSPPGTRRPYEQYF
TRBJ1-1	TRBV5-1	-	-	TGCGCCAGCAGCTCTCAGGGGCGGAACACTGAAGCTTTCTTT	CASSSQGRNTEAFF
TRBJ2-7	TRBV19	once	TRBD1	TGTGCCAGTAGTGTCGCAGGGGGCATCTACGAGCAGTACTTC	CASSVAGGIYEQYF
TRBJ2-1	TRBV7-8	-	-	TGTGCCAGCAGCTTAGACTACCGGGACCGAATTCGCAATGAGCAGTTCTTC	CASSLDYRDRIRNEQFF
TRBJ1-6	TRBV2	-	-	TGTGCCAGCATCGGAGGGAGCTCCTATAATTCACCCCTCCACTTT	CASIGGSSYNSPLHF
TRBJ2-5	TRBV18	-	TRBD2	TGTGCCAGCTCACCGCCGGGACTATCAGAGACCCAGTACTTC	CASSPPGLSETQYF